The entry that follows covers one TCR beta chain sequence. At one boundary the junction diverges from the germline segment, which might be a read error. The TCR cDNA carried a universal primer site and UMIs from 5'RACE template switching. TCRdb re-called the 5' RACE reads through MiXCR, storing one row per CDR3 protein. The sample records some 120,000 distinct CDR3 sequences, approximately 7% being singletons. The CDR3 extends over 11 amino acids. CDR1 and CDR2 from the germline V gene are DFQATT and SNEGSKA (reference sequence). This record comes from a study of T cells after yellow fever vaccination. Study as a whole: Preparation of fractions with low cell numbers was performed using SMART-Seq v4 Ultra Low Input.

The sequences come from CD4+ T cells sorted from PBMCs, collected 9 to 10 days after the first yellow fever vaccination. The rearrangement uses TRBV20-1 and TRBJ1-1; no clear D gene. The sequence was collected from a man in his late teens or twenties who received the YFV17D yellow fever vaccine. The CDR3, as DNA: TGCAGTGTCACGGTGAGTTCTGAAGCGTTCTTT. Translating gives CSVTVSSEAFF.